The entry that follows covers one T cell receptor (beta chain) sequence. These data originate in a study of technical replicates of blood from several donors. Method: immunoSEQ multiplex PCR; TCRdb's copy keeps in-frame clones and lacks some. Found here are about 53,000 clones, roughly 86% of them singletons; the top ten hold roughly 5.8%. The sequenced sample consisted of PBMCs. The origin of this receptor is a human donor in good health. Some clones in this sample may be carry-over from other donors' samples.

The CDR3 DNA follows: TGTGCCACCAGCAGGGATCCCGGGACAGTGCGCTCTGGAAACACCATATATTTT. Its protein product is CATSRDPGTVRSGNTIYF. The chain couples TRBV15 to TRBJ1-3, with 7 bases matching TRBD1. The CDR3 runs to 18 residues. The V segment lost 3 bases and the J segment 0 bases; nucleotides outside the gene matches: 11. CDR1 and CDR2 from the germline V gene are LNHNV and YYDKDF (reference sequence).